These 6 T cell receptor beta chains came from one sample sequenced in a study of T cells in women clearing cervical HPV infection. TCRdb's table, derived via immunoSEQ multiplex PCR, lists solely in-frame clones and lacks some. In all, the sample yields about 30,000 clones. The sequenced sample consisted of blood buffy coat. Receptors were obtained from a woman aged 18 to 69 with a cervical HPV16 infection that either progressed to CIN3+ or cleared (not recorded which).

The CDR3 loop is CASSLMWSGPREKLFF. The covered CDR3 bases are TGTGCCAGCAGCCTGATGTGGTCTGGGCCCAGAGAAAAA. The chain recombines TRBV14 with TRBJ1-4; no definite D call. The CDR3 goes on 3 residues after the read ends, and that part is filled in from the germline J gene. CDR1 is SGHDN and CDR2 is FVKESK in the germline V gene. Between the trimmed V and J ends, which lost 4 bases and 8 bases, there was a span of 20 bases. The CDR3 length is 16 residues.

About this clone itself: The read comes to an end 3 residues before the CDR3 does, leaving the germline J gene to fill in the end. This sequence joins TRBV19 and TRBJ1-2; D may be TRBD1 (5 bases). Trimming removed 6 bases at V and 3 bases at J, with 20 bases between. CDR3 length: 16 residues. The germline CDR1 and CDR2 sequences are LNHDA and SQIVND (reference sequence). Incomplete CDR3 DNA: TGTGCCAGTAGGGCTATTAATGGGAGAGGGGACTATGGC. This encodes CASRAINGRGDYG. The complete CDR3 protein is CASRAINGRGDYGYTF.

Comments on this clone: Coverage ceases 3 residues before the CDR3 finishes, and the germline J gene fills in the end. This sequence joins TRBV5-1 and TRBJ2-7, with D hard to call. This CDR3 has 15 residues. Trimming left V 1 base short and J 0 bases short, with 11 bases between. CDR1 and CDR2 from the germline V gene are SGHRS and YFSETQ. The sequenced CDR3 bases are TGCGCCAGCAGCTTGTCTGGCGGTAGCTCCTACGAG. Translating gives CASSLSGGSSYE. The full CDR3 protein is CASSLSGGSSYEQYF.

Regarding this clone: Read coverage stops 3 residues before the CDR3 terminus; the germline J gene supplies the remainder. The gene calls are TRBV18 and TRBJ2-1; 8 nucleotides agree with TRBD2. V shed 3 bases and J 9 bases; nucleotides not matched to a gene: 13. Germline V lookup: CDR1 KGHSH, CDR2 LQKENI. The CDR3 sequence is 16 residues long. CDR3 sequence: CASSPSRSGSVGEQFF. The sequenced part of the CDR3 DNA is TGTGCCAGCTCACCGAGTCGAAGCGGGAGTGTCGGTGAG. The entire variable domain, with the rest obtained from reference TRBV18 and TRBJ2-1, is as follows: NAGVMQNPRHLVRRRGQEARLRCSPMKGHSHVYWYRQLPEEGLKFMVYLQKENIIDESGMPKERFSAEFPKEGPSILRIQQVVRGDSAAYFCASSPSRSGSVGEQFFGPGTRLTVL.

Comment on this clone: The CDR3 end is not reached by the read, which stops 3 residues before it; the germline J gene fills it in. The chain links TRBV3-1 (or the pseudogene TRBV3-2) to TRBJ2-5, with D possibly matching TRBD2 (6 bases). Germline-derived CDR1 and CDR2 are LGHDT and YNNKEL (reference sequence). CDR3 length: 18 residues. The V gene lost 1 base and the J gene lost 0 bases, with 18 bases spanning the gap. CDR3 region: CASSQVGGLDGYQETQYF. Incomplete CDR3 DNA: TGTGCCAGCAGCCAAGTCGGGGGACTTGATGGGTACCAAGAGACC.

Of note for this clone: The CDR3 end is not reached by the read, which stops 3 residues before it; the germline J gene fills it in. The chain recombines TRBV2 with TRBJ2-2; maybe TRBD2 (6 bases). Trimming took off 6 bases at V and 2 bases at J, with 10 bases between the two ends. The CDR3 runs to 14 residues. Germline lookup yields CDR1 SNHLY and CDR2 FYNNEI. CDR3: CASRGTDNTGELFF. CDR3 bases read: TGTGCCAGCAGGGGGACTGATAACACCGGGGAG.